The 23 T cell receptor beta chains below come from one sample, sequenced in a study of Ad26.COV2.S vaccination and SARS-CoV-2 variants. Method: immunoSEQ multiplex PCR; TCRdb's copy keeps in-frame clones and lacks some. This table holds approximately 350,000 clones, 83% found once. Treatment defined: about 20 received Ad26.COV2.S at low or high dose, single or two shots; several received placebo; per-sample allocation not given. Specimens were obtained on day 63 following the first vaccine or placebo injection. Sequences were derived from peripheral blood, sampled in a trial of Ad26.COV2.S vaccine versus placebo. The receptors here all came from a person aged 18-60 years who received the Ad26.COV2.S COVID-19 vaccine or a placebo.

V gene TRBV10-3 combines with J gene TRBJ1-1; D gene ambiguous. The CDR3 loop spans 12 amino acids. Trimming cost V 2 bases and J 7 bases, with 8 bases left between them. Germline CDR1 and CDR2: ENHRY and SYGVKD. CDR3 sequence reads: CAISETAVEAFF. The CDR3 DNA reads as TGTGCCATCAGTGAGACTGCAGTTGAAGCTTTCTTT.

The gene calls are TRBV5-5 and TRBJ2-5, with 7 bases identical to TRBD2. V lost 1 base and J lost 2; bases outside the gene matches: 8. The CDR3 consists of 16 residues. Germline CDR1 SGHKS, CDR2 YYEKEE (reference sequence). CDR3 DNA sequence: TGTGCCAGCAGCTTGTATCTAGCGGAACTTCAAGAGACCCAGTACTTC. Encoded protein: CASSLYLAELQETQYF.

V gene TRBV12-3 or TRBV12-4 combines with J gene TRBJ2-1; tentatively, D is TRBD1 (5 bases). The CDR3 runs to 13 residues. Between the trimmed V and J ends, which lost 6 bases and 15 bases, there was a span of 21 bases. DNA of the CDR3: TGTGCCAGCAGCCACCTTCCAAGCTTTCAGGGGTTCTTC. Translating it yields CASSHLPSFQGFF.

The genes are TRBV3-1 (or the pseudogene TRBV3-2) and TRBJ2-3, with TRBD2 matching 10 bases. The germline CDR1 and CDR2 sequences are LGHDT and YNNKEL (reference sequence). The junction had 11 bases not matched to a gene; V was cut back by 4 bases and J by 4 bases. The CDR3 spans 17 residues. The CDR3 loop is CASSPSVLAGVADTQYF. The DNA of the CDR3 is TGTGCCAGCAGCCCCTCGGTGCTAGCGGGAGTAGCAGATACGCAGTATTTT.

V gene TRBV7-6 combines with J gene TRBJ1-4; D is uncertain. The CDR3 totals 13 residues. V dropped 1 base and J dropped 8 bases, with 8 bases sitting between them. CDR1 SGHVS and CDR2 FNYEAQ come from the germline V gene. CDR3 in amino acids: CASSLVGNEKLFF. In DNA, the CDR3 is TGTGCCAGCAGCTTAGTTGGAAACGAAAAACTGTTTTTT.

The chain recombines TRBV19 with TRBJ1-2; D may be TRBD1 (5 bases). Germline loops: CDR1 LNHDA, CDR2 SQIVND (reference sequence). The CDR3 length is 15 residues. Trimming removed 4 bases from V and 0 bases from J, with 12 bases in between. The CDR3 region has the DNA TGTGCCAGTAGTACCCAGGGTTTCTCTAACTATGGCTACACCTTC. This encodes CASSTQGFSNYGYTF.

Of note for this clone: This sample also contains other DNA sequences that code for the same CDR3. This chain links TRBV11-3 with TRBJ2-1; D unclear. V lost 3 bases and J lost 7, with 4 bases in between. Germline values: CDR1 SGHNT, CDR2 YENEEA. The CDR3 loop spans 11 amino acids. CDR3 loop: CASSFYNEQFF. The CDR3 DNA reads as TGTGCCAGCAGCTTCTATAATGAGCAGTTCTTC. The full variable domain, completed using reference TRBV11-3 and TRBJ2-1, is EAGVVQSPRYKIIEKKQPVAFWCNPISGHNTLYWYLQNLGQGPELLIRYENEEAVDDSQLPKDRFSAERLKGVDSTLKIQPAELGDSAVYLCASSFYNEQFFGPGTRLTVL.

The chain carries TRBV11-2 and TRBJ2-3; perhaps TRBD2 as D (7 bases). The CDR3 totals 15 residues. With 3 bases removed from V and 11 bases from J, the gap between germline ends came to 21 bases. Germline values: CDR1 SGHAT, CDR2 FQNNGV. The CDR3 sequence is CASSFRGGAVQKQYF. The DNA of the CDR3 is TGTGCCAGCAGCTTTAGAGGGGGGGCGGTGCAAAAGCAGTATTTT.

The V call is TRBV7-6, the J call TRBJ2-1; D is ambiguous. The CDR3 is 15 residues long. Germline CDR1 is SGHVS and CDR2 is FNYEAQ. V was trimmed by 5 bases and J by 10 bases, leaving 21 bases between them. The CDR3 spells CASSPIATFPNEQFF. In DNA, the CDR3 is TGTGCCAGCAGCCCGATTGCTACCTTCCCGAACGAGCAGTTCTTC.

The chain employs TRBV3-1 (or the pseudogene TRBV3-2) and TRBJ1-1; the D gene is possibly TRBD1 (5 bases). V lost 2 bases and J 9 bases, leaving 16 bases between the germline ends. The length of the CDR3 is 14 residues. CDR1 and CDR2 (germline): LGHDT, YNNKEL (reference sequence). CDR3 in amino acids: CASSQYQGERKAFF. CDR3 coding DNA: TGTGCCAGCAGCCAATACCAGGGAGAAAGAAAAGCTTTCTTT.

The chain recombines TRBV7-2 with TRBJ2-7, with D hard to call. CDR1 SGHTA and CDR2 FQGNSA come from the germline V gene. V lost 5 bases, J lost 6 bases, and 11 bases lay in between. This CDR3 contains 12 residues. This chain's CDR3 is CASSLYISEQYF. CDR3 DNA: TGTGCCAGCAGCCTGTACATAAGCGAGCAGTACTTC.

This rearrangement joins TRBV7-3 to TRBJ2-3; 10 nucleotides match TRBD2. The germline CDR1 and CDR2 sequences are SGHTA and FQGTGA. The J segment lost 5 bases and the V segment lost 4 bases, leaving 6 bases of the junction unmatched. The CDR3 runs to 15 residues. The CDR3 loop reads CASSSSGSEGDTQYF. CDR3 nucleotide sequence: TGTGCCAGCAGCTCTAGCGGGAGCGAGGGAGATACGCAGTATTTT.

The V and J genes are TRBV19 and TRBJ1-2, with 7 bases that match TRBD1. J gave up 3 bases and V 11 bases, and 15 bases lay outside the gene matches. Germline V gene sequence: CDR1 LNHDA, CDR2 SQIVND (reference sequence). The CDR3 has 15 residues. The CDR3 reads CASLREGGVYYGYTF. The CDR3 DNA sequence: TGTGCCTCCTTGAGGGAAGGGGGCGTCTACTATGGCTACACCTTC.

The rearrangement uses TRBV9 and TRBJ2-2, with a possible D match to TRBD2 (6 bases). The V end was cut by 2 bases, the J end by 7 bases, with 9 bases between. The length of the CDR3 is 13 residues. Germline assignment: CDR1 SGDLS and CDR2 YYNGEE. The CDR3 DNA reads as TGTGCCAGCAGCGTGGCGGGGAGCGGGGAGCTGTTTTTT. This codes for CASSVAGSGELFF.

This chain uses TRBV27 with TRBJ1-5; D is ambiguous. Germline assignment: CDR1 MNHEY and CDR2 SMNVEV (reference sequence). Trimming removed 3 bases from V and 2 bases from J, with 5 bases in between. This CDR3 comprises 13 residues. The CDR3 DNA follows: TGTGCCAGCAGTTTTCAGGGCAATCAGCCCCAGCATTTT. It yields the protein CASSFQGNQPQHF.

The chain joins TRBV5-1 to TRBJ1-5; tentative D call: TRBD1 (5 bases). This CDR3 is 14 amino acids long. V was trimmed by 4 bases and J by 4 bases, leaving 12 bases between them. Germline V gene sequence: CDR1 SGHRS, CDR2 YFSETQ. CDR3 nucleotide sequence: TGCGCCAGCAGCCCTTTAGGGGTTAATCAGCCCCAGCATTTT. Its translation is CASSPLGVNQPQHF.

This clone appeared a single time. The rearrangement links TRBV18 to TRBJ1-5; 7 positions match TRBD1. The junction had 11 bases not matched to a gene; V was cut back by 5 bases and J by 7 bases. Germline CDR1 reads KGHSH; CDR2 reads LQKENI. The CDR3 length is 15 residues. DNA of the CDR3: TGTGCCAGCTCAAGCCCGGGACAGCGAGGGCAGCCCCAGCATTTT. It translates to CASSSPGQRGQPQHF.

The V call is TRBV21-1, the J call TRBJ2-1. TRBV21-1 corresponds to a pseudogene. The length of the CDR3 is 15 residues. This chain's CDR3 is CARGMQGGSYNEQFF. The DNA for the CDR3 is TGTGCCAGGGGGATGCAAGGCGGCTCCTACAATGAGCAGTTCTTC.

The chain recombines TRBV2 with TRBJ1-2; TRBD1 matches at 9 bases. Trimming cost V 5 bases and J 8 bases; bases outside gene matches: 6. Germline V gene lookup returns CDR1 SNHLY and CDR2 FYNNEI. This CDR3 has 13 residues. CDR3 in amino acids: CASSPQGAGGYTF. As DNA, the CDR3 is TGTGCCAGCAGTCCACAGGGGGCAGGGGGCTACACCTTC. Complete variable domain (other parts from reference TRBV2 and TRBJ1-2): EPEVTQTPSHQVTQMGQEVILRCVPISNHLYFYWYRQILGQKVEFLVSFYNNEISEKSEIFDDQFSVERPDGSNFTLKIRSTKLEDSAMYFCASSPQGAGGYTFGSGTRLTVV.

The V and J genes are TRBV27 and TRBJ2-3; D call uncertain. Germline lookup yields CDR1 MNHEY and CDR2 SMNVEV (reference sequence). The CDR3 has 16 amino acids. V lost 4 bases, J lost 6 bases, and 20 bases lay in between. The CDR3 here is CASSSPATHLRDTQYF. CDR3 nucleotide sequence: TGTGCCAGCAGTTCGCCGGCAACCCACCTTAGGGATACGCAGTATTTT.

The rearrangement uses TRBV15 and TRBJ2-1; maybe TRBD2 (6 bases). V gave up 0 bases and J gave up 10 bases, with 10 bases separating them. This CDR3 has 13 residues. In germline, CDR1 is LNHNV, CDR2 YYDKDF (reference sequence). The CDR3 here is CATSRDAGHEQFF. CDR3 DNA sequence: TGTGCCACCAGCAGAGATGCGGGGCACGAGCAGTTCTTC.

The V call is TRBV5-1, the J call TRBJ1-2; D might be TRBD1 (6 bases). Trimming took off 4 bases at V and 1 base at J, with 11 bases between the two ends. This CDR3 comprises 14 residues. CDR1 is SGHRS and CDR2 is YFSETQ in the germline V gene. CDR3 sequence reads: CASSPRTDNYGYTF. The CDR3 DNA sequence: TGCGCCAGCAGCCCGCGGACAGATAACTATGGCTACACCTTC.

The V and J genes are TRBV28 and TRBJ1-6; D gene uncertain. CDR3 length: 12 residues. The germline V gene encodes CDR1 MDHEN and CDR2 SYDVKM. Trimming pared 8 bases from V and 7 bases from J, leaving 9 bases between. In nucleotides, the CDR3 is TGTGCCAGCGGGCAGATGAATTCACCCCTCCACTTT. Translating it yields CASGQMNSPLHF.